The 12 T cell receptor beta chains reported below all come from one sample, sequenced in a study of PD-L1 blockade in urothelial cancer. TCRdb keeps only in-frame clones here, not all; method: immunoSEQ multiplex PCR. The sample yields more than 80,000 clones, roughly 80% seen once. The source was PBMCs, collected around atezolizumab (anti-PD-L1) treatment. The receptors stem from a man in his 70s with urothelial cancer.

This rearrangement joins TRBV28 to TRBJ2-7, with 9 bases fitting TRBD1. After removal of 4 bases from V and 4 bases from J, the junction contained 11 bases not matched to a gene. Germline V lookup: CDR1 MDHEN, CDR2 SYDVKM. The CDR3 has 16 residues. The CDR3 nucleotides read TGTGCCAGCAGTTCCTTCGGACAGGGGAGTGGGTACGAGCAGTACTTC. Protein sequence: CASSSFGQGSGYEQYF.

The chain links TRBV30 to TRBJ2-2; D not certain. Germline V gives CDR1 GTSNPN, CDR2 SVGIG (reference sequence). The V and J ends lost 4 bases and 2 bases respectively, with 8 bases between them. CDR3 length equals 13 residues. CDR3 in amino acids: CAWTPFNTGELFF. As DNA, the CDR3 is TGTGCCTGGACCCCTTTCAACACCGGGGAGCTGTTTTTT.

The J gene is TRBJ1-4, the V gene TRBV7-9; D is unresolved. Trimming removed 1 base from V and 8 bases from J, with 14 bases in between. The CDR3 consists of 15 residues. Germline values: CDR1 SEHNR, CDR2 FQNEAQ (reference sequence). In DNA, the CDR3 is TGTGCCAGCAGCTTAGTGGTGGGTCTGAGGGAAAAACTGTTTTTT. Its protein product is CASSLVVGLREKLFF.

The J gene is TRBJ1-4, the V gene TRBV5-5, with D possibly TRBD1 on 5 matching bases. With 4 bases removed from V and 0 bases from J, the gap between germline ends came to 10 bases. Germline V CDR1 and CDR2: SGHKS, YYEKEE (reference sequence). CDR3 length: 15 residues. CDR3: CASSRQGATNEKLFF. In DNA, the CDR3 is TGTGCCAGCAGCCGTCAGGGTGCAACTAATGAAAAACTGTTTTTT.

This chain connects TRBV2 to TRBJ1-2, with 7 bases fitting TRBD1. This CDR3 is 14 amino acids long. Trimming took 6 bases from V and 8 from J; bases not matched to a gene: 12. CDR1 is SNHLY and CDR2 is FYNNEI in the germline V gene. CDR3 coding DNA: TGTGCCAGCAGATCTTCGACAGGGTTTTACGGCTACACCTTC. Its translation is CASRSSTGFYGYTF.

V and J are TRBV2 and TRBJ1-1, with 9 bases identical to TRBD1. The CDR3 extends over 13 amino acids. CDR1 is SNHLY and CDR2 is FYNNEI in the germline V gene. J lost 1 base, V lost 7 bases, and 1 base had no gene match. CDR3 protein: CASTGQGNTEAFF. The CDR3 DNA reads TGTGCCAGCACGGGACAGGGGAACACTGAAGCTTTCTTT.

The chain's CDR3 is CASSVGQGAGETQYF. The DNA of the CDR3 is TGTGCCAGCAGCGTAGGGCAGGGGGCCGGTGAGACCCAGTACTTC. The J gene is TRBJ2-5, the V gene TRBV9, with 8 bases lining up with TRBD1. CDR1 is SGDLS and CDR2 is YYNGEE in the germline V gene. The V segment lost 0 bases and the J segment 5 bases; nucleotides outside the gene matches: 6. There are 15 residues in the CDR3.

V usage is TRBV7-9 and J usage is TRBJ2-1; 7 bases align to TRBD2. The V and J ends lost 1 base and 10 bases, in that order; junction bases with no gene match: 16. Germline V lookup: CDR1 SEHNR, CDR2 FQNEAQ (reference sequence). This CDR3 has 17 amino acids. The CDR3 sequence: CASSLGYGGGKIGEQFF. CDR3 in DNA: TGTGCCAGCAGCTTAGGTTATGGCGGGGGAAAGATAGGAGAGCAGTTCTTC.

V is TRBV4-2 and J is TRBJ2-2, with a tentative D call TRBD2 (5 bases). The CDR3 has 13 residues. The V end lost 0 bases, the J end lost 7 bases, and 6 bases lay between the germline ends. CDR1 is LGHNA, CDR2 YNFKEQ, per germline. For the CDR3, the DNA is TGTGCCAGCAGCCAAGAGGCGGGCGGGGAGCTGTTTTTT. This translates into CASSQEAGGELFF.

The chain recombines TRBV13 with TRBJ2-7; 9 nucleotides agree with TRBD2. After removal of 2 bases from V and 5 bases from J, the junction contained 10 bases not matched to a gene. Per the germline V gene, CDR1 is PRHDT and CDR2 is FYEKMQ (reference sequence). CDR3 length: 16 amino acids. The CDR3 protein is CASSLSIGGRANEQYF. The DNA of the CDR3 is TGTGCCAGCAGCTTAAGCATCGGCGGGAGGGCTAACGAGCAGTACTTC.

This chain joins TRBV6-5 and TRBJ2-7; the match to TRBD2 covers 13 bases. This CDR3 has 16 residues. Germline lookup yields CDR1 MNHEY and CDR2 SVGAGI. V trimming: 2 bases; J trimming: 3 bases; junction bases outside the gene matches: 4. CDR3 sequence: CASSYTSGGDSYEQYF. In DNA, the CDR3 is TGTGCCAGCAGTTACACTAGCGGGGGGGACAGCTACGAGCAGTACTTC.

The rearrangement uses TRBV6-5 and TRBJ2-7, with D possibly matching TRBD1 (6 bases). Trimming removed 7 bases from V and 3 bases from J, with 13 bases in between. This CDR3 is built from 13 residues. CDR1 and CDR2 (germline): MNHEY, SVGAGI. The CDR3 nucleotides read TGTGCCAGCAACCCACCACAGGGCTACGAGCAGTACTTC. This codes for CASNPPQGYEQYF.